The next 12 T cell receptor beta chains were all read from a single sample in a study of CD8 T cells in ankylosing spondylitis. TCRdb processed the 5' RACE reads anew with MiXCR; each CDR3 protein has one entry. In the table there are more than 500,000 distinct CDR3 sequences, under 5.5% of which are singletons. Their cognate antigens are unknown. General observations from the study: Seven or eight highly homologous variants made up a TCR beta motif, and this motif appeared characteristic of ankylosing spondylitis blood.

Specimen: blood, either unsorted or a sorted T cell fraction (not recorded which). These receptors originate from a male donor with ankylosing spondylitis.

This clonotype has a count of ten or more. The V and J genes are TRBV5-1 and TRBJ1-2; weak D call: TRBD1 (6 bases). This CDR3 has 16 amino acids. Germline values: CDR1 SGHRS, CDR2 YFSETQ. The germline V and J ends were trimmed by 1 base and 4 bases, with 17 bases remaining between them. CDR3 nucleotides: TGCGCCAGCAGCTTGACGAGGGCAGGGGAGTCCTATGGCTACACCTTC. It yields the protein CASSLTRAGESYGYTF.

This clonotype has just a few counts. The rearrangement uses TRBV6-1 and TRBJ2-1; D is ambiguous. The CDR3 length is 15 residues. Germline V gene data show CDR1 as MNHNS and CDR2 as SASEGT. Trimming cost V 6 bases and J 0 bases, with 12 bases left between them. The CDR3 DNA follows: TGTGCCAGCAGCCAAAGCAGAAGCTCCTACAATGAGCAGTTCTTC. Translated, it gives CASSQSRSSYNEQFF.

At least ten counts were recorded for this clonotype. The chain joins TRBV29-1 to TRBJ1-1; 8 bases are a match to TRBD1. V lost 5 bases, J lost 4 bases, and 9 bases stayed unmatched. The CDR3 has 14 residues. The V gene's germline CDR1 is SQVTM and CDR2 ANQGSEA. CDR3 nucleotide sequence: TGCAGCGTTAGATCAGGGGGCATCGGCACTGAAGCTTTCTTT. This translates into CSVRSGGIGTEAFF.

The chain joins TRBV7-2 to TRBJ2-7; tentatively, D is TRBD1 (5 bases). CDR1 is SGHTA and CDR2 is FQGNSA in the germline V gene. V shed 3 bases and J shed 3 bases, with 12 bases lying between them. CDR3 length: 14 residues. In DNA, the CDR3 is TGTGCCAGCAGCTTTCAGGGTACCGGCTACGAGCAGTACTTC. It specifies CASSFQGTGYEQYF.

The table lists this clonotype with many counts. CDR3 nucleotide sequence: TGCAGCGCGGACCGGGACTTGGGTTGGGATACGCAGTATTTT. It encodes CSADRDLGWDTQYF. V gene TRBV29-1 combines with J gene TRBJ2-3; TRBD2 is a possible D gene (6 bases). The germline V gene encodes CDR1 SQVTM and CDR2 ANQGSEA. The CDR3 spans 14 residues. The germline V and J ends were trimmed by 7 bases and 6 bases, with 20 bases remaining between them.

This clonotype was counted many times. The V and J genes are TRBV12-3 or TRBV12-4 and TRBJ2-5; D not resolved. V dropped 5 bases and J dropped 4 bases, with 14 bases sitting between them. The CDR3 has 14 amino acids. CDR3 nucleotide sequence: TGTGCCAGCAGTGCCGGGTCCTTGGGAGAGACCCAGTACTTC. Translating it yields CASSAGSLGETQYF.

This clonotype was recorded many times. The J gene is TRBJ2-1, the V gene TRBV5-6; D may be TRBD1 (7 bases). The ends were cut back, 0 bases at V and 9 bases at J, with 13 bases in the middle. This CDR3 comprises 14 residues. CDR1 and CDR2 from the germline V gene are SGHDT and YYEEEE. CDR3 region: CASSLVGRGAEQFF. CDR3 nucleotide sequence: TGTGCCAGCAGCTTGGTCGGCAGGGGGGCTGAGCAGTTCTTC.

This clonotype was picked up many times. Compared with germline, one end of the junction differs, possibly owing to a read error. This chain links TRBV20-1 with TRBJ2-1, with a tentative D call TRBD1 (5 bases). CDR1 and CDR2 from the germline V gene are DFQATT and SNEGSKA (reference sequence). The CDR3 has 13 amino acids. Here the CDR3 reads CSAREVQGHPLSF. DNA of the CDR3: TGCAGTGCTAGAGAAGTTCAAGGACACCCCCTATCCTTC.

The sample holds a few counts of this clonotype. The J gene is TRBJ2-1, the V gene TRBV6-2 or TRBV6-3; tentatively, D is TRBD1 (5 bases). The CDR3 is 14 amino acids. V was clipped by 2 bases and J by 7 bases, with 12 bases between them. CDR1 is MNHEY and CDR2 is SVGEGT in the germline V gene. CDR3 sequence: CASSYTWGRNEQFF. CDR3 nucleotides: TGTGCCAGCAGTTACACGTGGGGCCGGAATGAGCAGTTCTTC.

This clonotype was found many times. V is TRBV30 and J is TRBJ2-2; D possibly corresponds to TRBD1 (5 bases). Trimming cost V 3 bases and J 3 bases, with 11 bases left between them. The CDR3 has 14 amino acids. The germline V gene encodes CDR1 GTSNPN and CDR2 SVGIG (reference sequence). This CDR3 is CAWRAGPDTGELFF. As DNA, the CDR3 is TGTGCCTGGAGGGCAGGGCCCGACACCGGGGAGCTGTTTTTT.

This clonotype has at least ten counts. The chain carries TRBV20-1 and TRBJ2-1; D is tentatively TRBD1 or TRBD2 (5 bases each). Per the germline V gene, CDR1 is DFQATT and CDR2 is SNEGSKA (reference sequence). The CDR3 spans 13 residues. Trimming cost V 5 bases and J 6 bases, with 14 bases left between them. The CDR3 nucleotides read TGCAGTGCTCCGGGGCCGTCGGTCAATGAGCAGTTCTTC. Protein sequence: CSAPGPSVNEQFF.

This clonotype was observed many times. V and J are TRBV15 and TRBJ1-2; no definite D call. In germline, CDR1 is LNHNV, CDR2 YYDKDF (reference sequence). The CDR3 has 14 amino acids. The germline V and J ends were trimmed by 3 bases and 5 bases, with 13 bases remaining between them. The CDR3 spells CATSRPAAGYGYTF. The CDR3 DNA is TGTGCCACCAGCAGGCCGGCGGCTGGTTATGGCTACACCTTC.